This TCR beta chain was recovered during a study of a mutant IDH1 vaccine in newly diagnosed glioma. Study information: Among treated patients, around 62% were male and about 40% female, and mean age was about 39 years. Pretreatment consisted of radiotherapy, temozolomide, or both, with most receiving both. The study, taken as a whole, reports: Pseudoprogression appears to have had no connection to changes in top peripheral T cell clonotypes. Vaccination induced immune responses in 93.3% of patients.

About this clone: Its antigen is currently unknown.

Time point indicated: baseline, week 1 (first vaccination visit). Treatment denoted: pre-vaccination baseline after standard-of-care therapy. TCRdb's table, derived via immunoSEQ multiplex PCR, lists solely in-frame clones and lacks some. The sample includes 95,000 to 100,000 clones, 70% to 90% seen only once; the top ten take approximately 0.6%. V dropped 5 bases and J dropped 4 bases, with 19 bases sitting between them. Germline CDR1 is SGHRS and CDR2 is YFSETQ. This CDR3 region has 16 residues. The material sequenced was PBMCs, taken from a glioma patient treated with radiotherapy, temozolomide or both. J is TRBJ2-1 and V is TRBV5-1, with D possibly being TRBD1 (6 bases). The receptor's source is a woman between 50 and 59 years old with glioma. As DNA, the CDR3 is TGCGCCAGCAGGAAACAGGGCACTCTTCTTTACAATGAGCAGTTCTTC. This sequence encodes CASRKQGTLLYNEQFF.